The next 15 T cell receptor beta chains were all read from a single sample in a study. A single record per CDR3 protein comes from TCRdb applying MiXCR to the RT-PCR reads. The sample lists around 700,000 distinct CDR3 sequences, 14% seen once, with 3.6% in the top ten. The specimen sequenced was memory CD4+ T cells from blood. All receptors derive from a female donor in good health, serving as a healthy control.

The chain couples TRBV3-1 to TRBJ1-4, with unresolved D. The CDR3 runs 15 residues. Trimming cost V 4 bases and J 8 bases, with 17 bases left between them. Germline CDR1 and CDR2: LGHDT and YNNKEL (reference sequence). The CDR3 sequence is CASSRSHGVWEKLFF. CDR3 DNA sequence: TGTGCCAGCAGCCGGTCACATGGTGTCTGGGAAAAACTGTTTTTT.

A few counts support this clonotype. This chain connects TRBV18 to TRBJ2-1; D may correspond to TRBD1 or TRBD2 (5 bases each). From germline, CDR1 is KGHSH and CDR2 LQKENI. V gave up 0 bases and J gave up 4 bases, with 7 bases separating them. The CDR3 consists of 14 residues. The CDR3 reads CASSPPGDYNEQFF. The CDR3 DNA reads as TGTGCCAGCTCACCACCGGGGGATTACAATGAGCAGTTCTTC.

In its sample, this clonotype was seen a few times. This sequence joins TRBV5-1 and TRBJ2-1; 7 nucleotides line up with TRBD1. V trimming: 4 bases; J trimming: 0 bases; junction bases outside the gene matches: 4. Germline CDR1 reads SGHRS; CDR2 reads YFSETQ. The CDR3 runs to 15 residues. CDR3 DNA: TGCGCCAGCAGCCCCGGACAGGCCTCCTACAATGAGCAGTTCTTC. It yields the protein CASSPGQASYNEQFF.

This clonotype was detected many times. The chain has TRBV4-1 and TRBJ2-7; 7 bases fit TRBD1. V dropped 4 bases and J dropped 1; count of bases not matched to a gene: 13. Per germline, CDR1 MGHRA and CDR2 YSYEKL. The CDR3 consists of 17 residues. CDR3 DNA: TGCGCCAGCAGCCGCATAATTCGACAGGGAATTTCCTACGAGCAGTACTTC. It translates to CASSRIIRQGISYEQYF.

This clonotype was picked up a small number of times. CDR3 sequence: CASSSPQGLSNQPQHF. DNA for the CDR3: TGTGCCAGCAGTTCTCCACAGGGATTGAGCAATCAGCCCCAGCATTTT. This sequence joins TRBV6-2 or TRBV6-3 and TRBJ1-5, with D tentatively TRBD1 (6 bases). Germline assignment: CDR1 MNHEY and CDR2 SVGEGT. The ends were cut back, 4 bases at V and 1 base at J, with 14 bases in the middle. The length of the CDR3 is 16 residues.

The chain couples TRBV20-1 to TRBJ1-1, with a tentative D call TRBD1 (6 bases). V was trimmed by 5 bases and J by 3 bases, leaving 10 bases between them. The CDR3 consists of 12 residues. Germline lookup yields CDR1 DFQATT and CDR2 SNEGSKA (reference sequence). The CDR3, as DNA: TGCAGTGCTCCCAGGGGTGACACTGAAGCTTTCTTT. Its translation: CSAPRGDTEAFF.

This clonotype was counted ten times or more. The CDR3 region is CASSSMGQGALANYGYTF. Written as DNA, the CDR3 is TGTGCCAGCAGCTCCATGGGACAGGGGGCTCTTGCTAACTATGGCTACACCTTC. This chain joins TRBV11-2 and TRBJ1-2, with 12 bases that match TRBD1. This CDR3 is built from 18 residues. The trim removed 4 bases at V and 0 bases at J, leaving 9 bases unmatched. Per the germline V gene, CDR1 is SGHAT and CDR2 is FQNNGV.

In this sample, this clonotype turned up a few times. The CDR3 DNA sequence: TGTGCCAGCAGCTTGGTTGGCGGGAGGGCCGTCGGGACCCAGTACTTC. Protein sequence: CASSLVGGRAVGTQYF. This rearrangement joins TRBV5-4 to TRBJ2-5; TRBD2 matches 9 bases. The length of the CDR3 is 16 residues. V dropped 0 bases and J dropped 7; count of bases not matched to a gene: 10. Germline V lookup: CDR1 SGHNT, CDR2 YYREEE (reference sequence).

This clonotype was detected a few times. This chain links TRBV5-5 with TRBJ1-5; 9 bases align to TRBD1. Germline V gene lookup returns CDR1 SGHKS and CDR2 YYEKEE (reference sequence). The V gene end was trimmed by 4 bases and the J gene end by 6 bases; junction bases not matched to a gene: 8. The CDR3 is 15 residues long. The CDR3 DNA reads TGTGCCAGCAGCATTGAACAGGGGGCGAGTCAGCCCCAGCATTTT. Translated: CASSIEQGASQPQHF.

The chain has TRBV7-9 and TRBJ2-5; 10 positions agree with TRBD2. With 5 bases clipped from V and 4 bases from J, the junction kept 10 bases outside the gene matches. CDR1 SEHNR and CDR2 FQNEAQ come from the germline V gene (reference sequence). The CDR3 runs 16 residues. The CDR3: CASSPLSGGAGETQYF. The CDR3 DNA sequence: TGTGCCAGCAGCCCTCTGAGCGGGGGGGCCGGAGAGACCCAGTACTTC.

The gene calls are TRBV27 and TRBJ2-3; D is perhaps TRBD2 (6 bases). CDR3 size: 14 residues. V was trimmed by 6 bases and J by 0 bases, leaving 10 bases between them. Germline CDR1 is MNHEY and CDR2 is SMNVEV (reference sequence). The CDR3: CASRWSGSTDTQYF. CDR3 bases: TGTGCCAGCAGATGGAGCGGGAGCACAGATACGCAGTATTTT.

This clonotype showed up just once. V usage is TRBV28 and J usage is TRBJ2-7, with 8 bases that match TRBD2. Germline CDR1 is MDHEN and CDR2 is SYDVKM. This CDR3 has 15 residues. The trim removed 6 bases at V and 7 bases at J, leaving 14 bases unmatched. The CDR3 is CASSLRTGGPREQYF. The CDR3 nucleotides are TGTGCCAGCAGCCTTCGAACGGGAGGGCCGAGGGAGCAGTACTTC.

This clonotype appeared many times. The chain is built from TRBV6-1 and TRBJ2-5, with D possibly TRBD1 on 5 matching bases. Germline V gene lookup returns CDR1 MNHNS and CDR2 SASEGT. CDR3 size: 16 residues. Trimming took off 4 bases at V and 1 base at J, with 16 bases between the two ends. The CDR3 DNA reads as TGTGCCAGCAGTGTGCTAGAGACAGCTGTCCAAGAGACCCAGTACTTC. Protein: CASSVLETAVQETQYF.

The chain combines TRBV24-1 with TRBJ2-1; D is ambiguous. Germline V gene data show CDR1 as KGHDR and CDR2 as SFDVKD. CDR3 length: 15 amino acids. Deletions cut 0 bases from V and 6 bases from J, with 11 bases between. CDR3 in amino acids: CATSDLGEGRNEQFF. The CDR3 nucleotides are TGTGCCACCAGTGATTTGGGGGAAGGGCGCAATGAGCAGTTCTTC.

V and J are TRBV15 and TRBJ2-5; the D is unclear. This CDR3 region has 13 residues. Trimming took off 3 bases at V and 5 bases at J, with 10 bases between the two ends. CDR1 LNHNV and CDR2 YYDKDF come from the germline V gene (reference sequence). DNA for the CDR3: TGTGCCACCAGCAGGACTCTTGGGGAGACCCAGTACTTC. This sequence encodes CATSRTLGETQYF.